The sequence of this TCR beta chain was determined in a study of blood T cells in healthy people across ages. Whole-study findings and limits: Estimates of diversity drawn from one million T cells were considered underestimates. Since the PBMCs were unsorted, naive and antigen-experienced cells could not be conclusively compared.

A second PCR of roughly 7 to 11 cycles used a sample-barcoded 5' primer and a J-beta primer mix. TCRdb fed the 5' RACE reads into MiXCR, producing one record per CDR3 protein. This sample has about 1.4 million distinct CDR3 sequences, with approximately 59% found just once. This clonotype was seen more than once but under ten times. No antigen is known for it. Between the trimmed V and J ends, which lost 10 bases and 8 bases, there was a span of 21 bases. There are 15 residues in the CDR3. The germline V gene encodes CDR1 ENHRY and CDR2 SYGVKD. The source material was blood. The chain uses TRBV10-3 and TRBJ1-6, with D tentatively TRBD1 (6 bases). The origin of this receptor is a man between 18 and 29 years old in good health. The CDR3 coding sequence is TGTGCCACCCAGGGAAGTGGGGGGCCGTATTCACCCCTCCACTTT. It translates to CATQGSGGPYSPLHF.